This T cell receptor beta chain comes out of a study of cytomegalovirus exposure and HLA in healthy donors. Comment on this clone: This same CDR3 is encoded by further DNA sequences in the sample.

The CDR3 is 12 amino acids. Looked up from germline, CDR1 is LNHDA and CDR2 is SQIVND (reference sequence). V was pared by 3 bases and J by 4 bases, with 7 bases between. 60 Vbeta and 13 Jbeta primers were used in PCR. The table came from immunoSEQ multiplex PCR; TCRdb's copy has only in-frame clones and leaves some out. Of approximately 97,000 clones in the sample, approximately 87% were seen once. The chain carries TRBV19 and TRBJ2-7; D is undetermined. The TCR originated in a man in his forties in good health and CMV-seronegative. The sequenced sample was PBMCs. The chain's CDR3 is CASSIGHYEQYF. The CDR3 DNA reads as TGTGCCAGTAGTATTGGCCATTACGAGCAGTACTTC.